This is a list of T cell receptor beta chains from one sample in a study of regulatory T cells in long-lasting Graves disease. TCRdb re-analysed the multiplex PCR reads in MiXCR, keeping a single row per CDR3 protein. This sample has hundreds of thousands of distinct CDR3 sequences, with around 30% found just once. This material consisted of peripheral blood mononuclear cells (PBMCs), taken when the disease was refractory, from a patient treated with antithyroid drugs. These receptors came from a female donor with Graves disease. Both conserved end residues are trimmed from each CDR3. Fields, in order: V gene, J gene, CDR3 protein.

TRBV11-2	TRBJ2-5	ASSLYGGGDQETQY
TRBV6-1	TRBJ1-5	ASTAGDRGGQPQH
TRBV6-1	TRBJ1-5	ASRDTGGQPQH
TRBV5-1	TRBJ1-5	ASSSGLGENQPQH
TRBV29-1	TRBJ2-7	SVYVPNEQY
TRBV7-9	TRBJ2-7	ASRPLSSGNYEQY
TRBV6-5	TRBJ2-7	ASSYSRPSGSSYEQY
TRBV20-1	TRBJ1-4	SARADRGNEKLF
TRBV6-1	TRBJ1-1	ASSEWGRPTEAF
TRBV25-1	TRBJ2-1	ASSFFGTGEGNEQF
TRBV20-1	TRBJ1-4	SARGGGFEEKLF
TRBV6-2/TRBV6-3	TRBJ1-5	ASSSGPGQGAQGNQPQH
TRBV10-3	TRBJ2-7	AIRDDRGSYEQY
TRBV13	TRBJ1-1	ASSEQGASTEAF